This note documents a single T cell receptor beta chain sequence. Assay: immunoSEQ multiplex PCR; the TCRdb copy retains only in-frame clones and omits some. The data show 75,000 to 95,000 clones, with 94% seen just once and 0.25% held by the top ten. The data were taken from a study of technical replicates of blood from several donors. Trimming pared 5 bases from V and 0 bases from J, leaving 7 bases between. Germline lookup yields CDR1 SGHNT and CDR2 YENEEA. CDR3 length equals 13 residues. This chain uses TRBV11-3 with TRBJ1-2, with no clear D. The sample comprised T cells isolated from PBMCs. This TCR came from a human donor in good health. The CDR3, as DNA: TGTGCCAGCAGCCCCCACACTAACTATGGCTACACCTTC. Protein sequence: CASSPHTNYGYTF.